This T cell receptor (beta chain) emerged from a study of cytomegalovirus exposure and HLA in healthy donors. Study-level background: The platform used for the roughly 130 validation repertoires matched that of the roughly 670 first-cohort repertoires, a later analysis reported.

The germline V gene has CDR1 GTSNPN and CDR2 SVGIG (reference sequence). Trimming removed 4 bases from V and 4 bases from J, with 13 bases in between. CDR3 size: 13 residues. Sequencing used immunoSEQ multiplex PCR; TCRdb keeps in-frame clones, though not all of them. The sample yields over 200,000 clones, roughly 83% seen once. This clone was recorded only once. What it recognizes is unknown. Regarding the study as a whole: Testing in vitro showed a few CMV-associated chains specific for CMV antigens.

The material sequenced was PBMCs. The genes are TRBV30 and TRBJ2-5; D assignment may be TRBD1 or TRBD2 (6 bases each). This TCR derives from a woman under 30 in good health and CMV-seronegative. CDR3 in amino acids: CAWNYRGLETQYF. CDR3 nucleotide sequence: TGTGCCTGGAATTACCGGGGGCTAGAGACCCAGTACTTC.